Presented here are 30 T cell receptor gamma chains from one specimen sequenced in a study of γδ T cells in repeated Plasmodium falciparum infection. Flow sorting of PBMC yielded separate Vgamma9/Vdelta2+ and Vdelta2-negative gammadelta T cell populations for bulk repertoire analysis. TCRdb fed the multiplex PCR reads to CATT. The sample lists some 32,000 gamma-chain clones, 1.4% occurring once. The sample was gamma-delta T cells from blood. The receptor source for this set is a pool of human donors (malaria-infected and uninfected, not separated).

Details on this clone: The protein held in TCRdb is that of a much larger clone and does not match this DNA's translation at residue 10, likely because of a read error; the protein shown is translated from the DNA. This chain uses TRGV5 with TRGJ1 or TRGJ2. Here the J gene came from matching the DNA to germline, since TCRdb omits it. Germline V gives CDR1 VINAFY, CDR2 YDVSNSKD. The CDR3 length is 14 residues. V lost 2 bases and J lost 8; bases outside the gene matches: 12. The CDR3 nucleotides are TGTGCCACCTGGGACACCCCCCCCTATCATAAGAAACTCTTT. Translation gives CATWDTPPYHKKLF.

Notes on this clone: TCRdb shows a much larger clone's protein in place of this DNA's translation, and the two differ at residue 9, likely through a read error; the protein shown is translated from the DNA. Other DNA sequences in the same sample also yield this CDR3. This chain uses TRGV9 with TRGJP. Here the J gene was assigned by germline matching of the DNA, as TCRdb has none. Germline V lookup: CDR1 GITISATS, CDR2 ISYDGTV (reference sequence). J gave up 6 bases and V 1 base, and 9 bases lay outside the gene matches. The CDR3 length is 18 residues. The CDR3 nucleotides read TGTGCCTTGTGGGAGGTCACACTTCGAGAGTTGGGCAAAAAAATCAAGGTATTT. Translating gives CALWEVTLRELGKKIKVF.

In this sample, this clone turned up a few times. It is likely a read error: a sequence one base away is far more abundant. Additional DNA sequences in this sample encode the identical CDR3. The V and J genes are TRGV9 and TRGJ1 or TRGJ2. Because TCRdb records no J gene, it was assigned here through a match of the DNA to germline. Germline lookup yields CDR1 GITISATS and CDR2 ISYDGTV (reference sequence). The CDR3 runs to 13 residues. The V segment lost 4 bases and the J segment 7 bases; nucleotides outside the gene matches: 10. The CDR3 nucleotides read TGTGCCTTGTGGGACTCCCCATGGTATAAGAAACTCTTT. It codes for CALWDSPWYKKLF.

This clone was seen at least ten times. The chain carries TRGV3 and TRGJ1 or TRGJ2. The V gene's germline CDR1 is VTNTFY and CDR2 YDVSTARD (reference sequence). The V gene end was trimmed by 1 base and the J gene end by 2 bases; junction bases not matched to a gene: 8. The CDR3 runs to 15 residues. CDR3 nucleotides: TGTGCCACCTGGGACAGCCCGCCGGATTATTATAAGAAACTCTTT. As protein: CATWDSPPDYYKKLF.

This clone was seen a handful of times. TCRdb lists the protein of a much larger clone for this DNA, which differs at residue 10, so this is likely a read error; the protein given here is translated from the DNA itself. CDR3 loop: CALFELGKKTKVF. CDR3 in DNA: TGTGCCTTGTTCGAGTTGGGCAAAAAAACCAAGGTATTT. The chain has TRGV9 and TRGJP. Here the J gene was assigned by germline matching of the DNA, as TCRdb has none. The CDR3 has 13 residues. Per the germline V gene, CDR1 is GITISATS and CDR2 is ISYDGTV (reference sequence).

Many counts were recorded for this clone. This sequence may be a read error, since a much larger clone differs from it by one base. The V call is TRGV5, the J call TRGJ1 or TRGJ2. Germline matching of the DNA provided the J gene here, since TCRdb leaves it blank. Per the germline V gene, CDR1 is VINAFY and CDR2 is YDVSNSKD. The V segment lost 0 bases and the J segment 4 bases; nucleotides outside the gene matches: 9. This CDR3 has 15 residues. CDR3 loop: CATWDRPGGYYKKLF. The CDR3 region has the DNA TGTGCCACCTGGGACAGGCCGGGTGGGTATTATAAGAAACTCTTT.

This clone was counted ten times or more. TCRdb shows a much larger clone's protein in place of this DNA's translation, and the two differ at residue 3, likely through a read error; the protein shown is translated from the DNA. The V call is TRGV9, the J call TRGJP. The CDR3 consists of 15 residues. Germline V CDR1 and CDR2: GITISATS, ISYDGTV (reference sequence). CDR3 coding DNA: TGTGCCTCGTGGGAGGTGTTGTTGGGCAAAAAAATCAAGGTATTT. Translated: CASWEVLLGKKIKVF.

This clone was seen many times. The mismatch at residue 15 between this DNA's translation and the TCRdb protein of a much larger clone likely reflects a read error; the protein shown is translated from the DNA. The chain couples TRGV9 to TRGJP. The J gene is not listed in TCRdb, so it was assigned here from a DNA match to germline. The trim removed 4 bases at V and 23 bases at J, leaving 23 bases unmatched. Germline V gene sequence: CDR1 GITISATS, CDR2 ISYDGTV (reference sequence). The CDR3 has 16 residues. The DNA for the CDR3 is TGTGCCTTGTGGGACCTGCGGACTGGTACTGGTTGGTTCAAGGTATTT. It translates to CALWDLRTGTGWFKVF.

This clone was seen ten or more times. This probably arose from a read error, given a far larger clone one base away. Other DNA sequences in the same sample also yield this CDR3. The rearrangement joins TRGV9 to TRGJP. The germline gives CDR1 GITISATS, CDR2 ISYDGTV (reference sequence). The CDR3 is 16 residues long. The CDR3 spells CALWEVVELGKKIKVF. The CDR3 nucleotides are TGTGCCTTGTGGGAGGTGGTAGAGCTGGGCAAAAAAATCAAGGTATTT.

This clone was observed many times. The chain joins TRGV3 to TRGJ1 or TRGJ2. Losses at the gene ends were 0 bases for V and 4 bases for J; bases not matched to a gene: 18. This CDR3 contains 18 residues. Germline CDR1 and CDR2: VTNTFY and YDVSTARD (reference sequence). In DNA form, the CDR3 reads TGTGCCACCTGGGACAGGCCATTTCTCCCGGTCTGGTATTATAAGAAACTCTTT. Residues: CATWDRPFLPVWYYKKLF.

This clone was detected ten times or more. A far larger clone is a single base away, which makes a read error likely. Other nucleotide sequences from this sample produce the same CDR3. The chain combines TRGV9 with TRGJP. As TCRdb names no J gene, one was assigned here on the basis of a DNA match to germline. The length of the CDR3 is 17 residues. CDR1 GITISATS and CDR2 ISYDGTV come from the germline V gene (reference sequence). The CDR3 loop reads CALWEAKQELGKKIKVF. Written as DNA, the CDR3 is TGTGCCTTGTGGGAGGCAAAACAAGAGTTGGGTAAAAAAATCAAGGTATTT.

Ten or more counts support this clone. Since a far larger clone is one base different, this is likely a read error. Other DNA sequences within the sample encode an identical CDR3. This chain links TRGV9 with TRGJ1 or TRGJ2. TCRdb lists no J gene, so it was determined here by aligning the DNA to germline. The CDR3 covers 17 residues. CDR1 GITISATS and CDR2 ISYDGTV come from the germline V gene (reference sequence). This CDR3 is CALWEVDFRPNYYKKLF. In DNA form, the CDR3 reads TGCGCCTTGTGGGAGGTGGACTTCAGACCGAATTATTATAAGAAACTCTTT.

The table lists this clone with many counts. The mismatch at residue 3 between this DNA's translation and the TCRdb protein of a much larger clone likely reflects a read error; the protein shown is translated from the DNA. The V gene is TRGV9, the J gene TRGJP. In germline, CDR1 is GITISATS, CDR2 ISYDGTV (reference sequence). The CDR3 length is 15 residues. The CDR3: CASWETELGKKIKVF. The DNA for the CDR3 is TGTGCCTCGTGGGAGACGGAGTTGGGCAAAAAAATCAAGGTATTT.

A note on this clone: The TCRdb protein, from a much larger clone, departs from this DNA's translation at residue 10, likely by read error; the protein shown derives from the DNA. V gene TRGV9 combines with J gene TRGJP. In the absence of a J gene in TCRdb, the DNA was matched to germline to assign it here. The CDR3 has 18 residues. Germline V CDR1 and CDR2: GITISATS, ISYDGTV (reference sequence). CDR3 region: CALWEVPSQGLGKKIKVF. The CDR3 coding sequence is TGTGCCTTGTGGGAGGTACCCTCGCAAGGGTTGGGCAAAAAAATCAAGGTATTT.

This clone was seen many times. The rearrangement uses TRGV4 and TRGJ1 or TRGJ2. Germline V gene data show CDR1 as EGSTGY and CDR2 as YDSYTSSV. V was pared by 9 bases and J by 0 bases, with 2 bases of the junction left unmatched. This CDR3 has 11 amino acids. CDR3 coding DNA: TGTGCCACCGAGAATTATTATAAGAAACTCTTT. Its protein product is CATENYYKKLF.

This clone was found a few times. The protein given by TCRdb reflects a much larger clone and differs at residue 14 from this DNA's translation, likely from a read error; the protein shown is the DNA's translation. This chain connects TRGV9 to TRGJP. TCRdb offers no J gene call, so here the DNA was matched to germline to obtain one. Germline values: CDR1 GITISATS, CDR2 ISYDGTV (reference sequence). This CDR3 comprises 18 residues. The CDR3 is CALWEATLLGLGKEIKVF. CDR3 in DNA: TGTGCCTTGTGGGAGGCCACCTTACTGGGGTTGGGCAAAGAAATCAAGGTATTT.

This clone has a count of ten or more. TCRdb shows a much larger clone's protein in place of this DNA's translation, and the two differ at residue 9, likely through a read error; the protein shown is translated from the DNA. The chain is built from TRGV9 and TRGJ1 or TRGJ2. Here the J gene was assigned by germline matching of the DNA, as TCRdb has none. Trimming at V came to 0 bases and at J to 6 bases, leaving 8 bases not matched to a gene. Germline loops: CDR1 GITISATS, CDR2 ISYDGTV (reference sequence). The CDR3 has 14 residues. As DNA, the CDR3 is TGTGCCTTGTGGGAGGTGGGACATTGTTATAAGAAACTCTTT. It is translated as CALWEVGHCYKKLF.

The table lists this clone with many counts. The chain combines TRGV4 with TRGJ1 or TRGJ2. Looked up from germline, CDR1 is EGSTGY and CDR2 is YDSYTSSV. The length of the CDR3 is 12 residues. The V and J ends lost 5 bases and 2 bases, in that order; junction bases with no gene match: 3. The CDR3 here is CATWAYYYKKLF. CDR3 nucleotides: TGTGCCACCTGGGCTTATTATTATAAGAAACTCTTT.

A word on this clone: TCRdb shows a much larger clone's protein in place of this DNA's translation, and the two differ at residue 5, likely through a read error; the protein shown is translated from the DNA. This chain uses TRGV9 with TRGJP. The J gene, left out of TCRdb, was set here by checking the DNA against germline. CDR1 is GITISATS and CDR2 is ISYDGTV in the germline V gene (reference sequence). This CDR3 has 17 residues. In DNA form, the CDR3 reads TGTGCCTTGTGGGTGGTGCTCACAGAGTTGGGCAAAAAAATCAAGGTATTT. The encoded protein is CALWVVLTELGKKIKVF.

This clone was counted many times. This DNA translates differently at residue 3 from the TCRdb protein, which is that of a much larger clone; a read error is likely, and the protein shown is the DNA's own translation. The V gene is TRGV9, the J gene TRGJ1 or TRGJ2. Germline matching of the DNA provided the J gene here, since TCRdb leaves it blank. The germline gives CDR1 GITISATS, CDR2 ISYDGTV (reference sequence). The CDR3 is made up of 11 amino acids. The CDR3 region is CASWEPPKKLF. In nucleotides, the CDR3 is TGTGCCTCGTGGGAGCCACCTAAGAAACTCTTT.

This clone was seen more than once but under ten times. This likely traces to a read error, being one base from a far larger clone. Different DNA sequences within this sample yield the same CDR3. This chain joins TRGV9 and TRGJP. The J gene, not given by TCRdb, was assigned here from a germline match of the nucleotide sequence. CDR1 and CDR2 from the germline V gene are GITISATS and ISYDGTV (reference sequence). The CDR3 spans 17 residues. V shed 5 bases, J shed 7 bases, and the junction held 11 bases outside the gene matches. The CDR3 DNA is TGTGCCTTGTGGGTGAACCACCAGGAGTTGGGCAAAAAAATCAAGGTATTT. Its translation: CALWVNHQELGKKIKVF.

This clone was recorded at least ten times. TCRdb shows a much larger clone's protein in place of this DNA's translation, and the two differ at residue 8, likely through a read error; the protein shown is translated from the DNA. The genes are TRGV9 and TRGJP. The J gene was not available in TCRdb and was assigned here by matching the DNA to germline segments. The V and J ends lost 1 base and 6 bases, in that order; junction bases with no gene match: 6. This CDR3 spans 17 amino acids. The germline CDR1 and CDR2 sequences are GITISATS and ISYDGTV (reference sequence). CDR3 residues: CALWEVPRELGKKIKVF. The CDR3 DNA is TGTGCCTTGTGGGAGGTCCCGCGAGAGTTGGGCAAAAAAATCAAGGTATTT.

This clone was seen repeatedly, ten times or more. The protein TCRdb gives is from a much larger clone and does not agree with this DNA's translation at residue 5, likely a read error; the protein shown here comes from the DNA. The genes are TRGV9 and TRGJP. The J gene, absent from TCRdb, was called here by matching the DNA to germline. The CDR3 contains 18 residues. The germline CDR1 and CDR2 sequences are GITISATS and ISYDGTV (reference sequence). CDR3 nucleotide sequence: TGTGCCTTGTGGGGGGTGTCGGCAGACGTTGCGGGCAAAAAAATCAAGGTATTT. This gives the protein CALWGVSADVAGKKIKVF.

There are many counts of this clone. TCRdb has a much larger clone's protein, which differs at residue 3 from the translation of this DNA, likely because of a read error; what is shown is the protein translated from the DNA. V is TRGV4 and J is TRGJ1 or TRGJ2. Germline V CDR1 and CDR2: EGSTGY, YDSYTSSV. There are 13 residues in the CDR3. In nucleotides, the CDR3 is TGTGCCCCCTGGGATGGGCCTTATTATAAGAAACTCTTT. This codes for CAPWDGPYYKKLF.

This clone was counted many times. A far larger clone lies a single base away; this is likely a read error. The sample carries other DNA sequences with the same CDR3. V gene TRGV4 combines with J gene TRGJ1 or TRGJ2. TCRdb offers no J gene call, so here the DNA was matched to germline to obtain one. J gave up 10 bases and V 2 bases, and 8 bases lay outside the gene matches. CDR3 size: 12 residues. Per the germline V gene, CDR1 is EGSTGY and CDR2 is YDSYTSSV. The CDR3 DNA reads TGTGCCACCTGGGATGTCGCCCTGAAGAAACTCTTT. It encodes CATWDVALKKLF.

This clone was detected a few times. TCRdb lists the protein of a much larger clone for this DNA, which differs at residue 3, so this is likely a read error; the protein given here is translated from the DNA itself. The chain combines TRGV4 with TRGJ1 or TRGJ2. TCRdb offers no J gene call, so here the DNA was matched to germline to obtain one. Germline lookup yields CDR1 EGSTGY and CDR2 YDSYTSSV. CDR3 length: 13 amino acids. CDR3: CAPWGRVYYKKLF. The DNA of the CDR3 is TGTGCCCCCTGGGGTAGAGTTTATTATAAGAAACTCTTT.

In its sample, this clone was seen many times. This chain's CDR3 is CATWDGPCWIKTF. The DNA of the CDR3 is TGTGCCACCTGGGATGGGCCATGTTGGATCAAGACGTTT. The chain is built from TRGV4 and TRGJP2. V dropped 0 bases and J dropped 10; count of bases not matched to a gene: 5. Per the germline V gene, CDR1 is EGSTGY and CDR2 is YDSYTSSV. This CDR3 contains 13 residues.

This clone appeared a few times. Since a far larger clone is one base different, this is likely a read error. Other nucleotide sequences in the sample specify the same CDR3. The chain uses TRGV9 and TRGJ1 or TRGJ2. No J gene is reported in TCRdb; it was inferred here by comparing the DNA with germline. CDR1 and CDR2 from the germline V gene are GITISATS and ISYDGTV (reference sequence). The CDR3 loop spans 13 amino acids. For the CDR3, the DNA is TGTGCCTTGTGGGAGAGGGATTATTACAAGAAACTCTTT. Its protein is CALWERDYYKKLF.

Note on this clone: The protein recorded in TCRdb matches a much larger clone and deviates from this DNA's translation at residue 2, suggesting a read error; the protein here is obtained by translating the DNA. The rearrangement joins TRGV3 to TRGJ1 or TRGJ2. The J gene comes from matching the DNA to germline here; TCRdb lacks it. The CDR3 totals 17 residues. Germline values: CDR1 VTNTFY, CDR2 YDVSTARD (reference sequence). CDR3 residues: CTTWDRPPGSNYYKKLF. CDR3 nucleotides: TGTACCACCTGGGACAGGCCTCCGGGGTCGAATTATTATAAGAAACTCTTT.

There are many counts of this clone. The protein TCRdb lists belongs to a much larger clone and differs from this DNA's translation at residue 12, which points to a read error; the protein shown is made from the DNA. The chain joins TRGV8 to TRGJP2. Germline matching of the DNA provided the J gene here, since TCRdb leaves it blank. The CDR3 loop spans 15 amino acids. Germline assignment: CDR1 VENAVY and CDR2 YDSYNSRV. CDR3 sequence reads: CATWDRDGSDWTKTF. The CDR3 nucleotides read TGTGCCACCTGGGATAGGGACGGTAGTGATTGGACCAAGACGTTT.